Below, one T cell receptor (beta chain) is given with its context. The data stem from a study of blood T cell repertoires in COVID-19. V gave up 5 bases and J gave up 6 bases, with 20 bases separating them. CDR1 is LNHDA and CDR2 is SQIVND in the germline V gene (reference sequence). This CDR3 has 16 amino acids. Produced via immunoSEQ multiplex PCR; TCRdb's table is partial and in-frame only. The profile shows around 130,000 clones, around 88% of them singletons. The source is a woman aged 45-65 years who had recovered from COVID-19. Sequencing was done on a sample of peripheral blood. This chain links TRBV19 with TRBJ1-5; maybe TRBD1 (5 bases). The CDR3 here is CASSREGPGVRQPQHF. DNA of the CDR3: TGTGCCAGTAGTCGAGAGGGACCGGGGGTTCGTCAGCCCCAGCATTTT.